The subject of this entry is one T cell receptor (beta chain). Its antigen is still unknown. Combining a sample-barcoded 5' primer with a J-beta primer mix, a second PCR ran for roughly 6 to 11 cycles. Via MiXCR, TCRdb re-called the 5' RACE reads, giving one row per CDR3 protein. The repertoire holds around 1,900,000 distinct CDR3 sequences, with about 39% as singletons. The individuals who served as donors were healthy Caucasians living in Russia, aged roughly 6 to 90. Total RNA was isolated from each sample in quantities of at least 5 micrograms. This sample was included in a study of blood T cells in healthy people across ages. Study-wide results and caveats: A roughly linear fall in TCR beta diversity per million T cells was seen with increasing age. Estimates of total diversity, which came from one million sequenced T cells, were considered to be underestimates.

CDR3 size: 16 residues. The V and J ends lost 3 bases and 7 bases respectively, with 18 bases between them. CDR1 is SGHTA and CDR2 is FQGNSA in the germline V gene. The TCR sequence derives from a human donor in good health. This sequence joins TRBV7-2 and TRBJ2-2, with D tentatively TRBD2 (5 bases). Specimen: blood. The CDR3 is CASSFLAMSRGGELFF. CDR3 coding DNA: TGTGCCAGCAGCTTCCTGGCCATGAGTCGGGGCGGGGAGCTGTTTTTT.